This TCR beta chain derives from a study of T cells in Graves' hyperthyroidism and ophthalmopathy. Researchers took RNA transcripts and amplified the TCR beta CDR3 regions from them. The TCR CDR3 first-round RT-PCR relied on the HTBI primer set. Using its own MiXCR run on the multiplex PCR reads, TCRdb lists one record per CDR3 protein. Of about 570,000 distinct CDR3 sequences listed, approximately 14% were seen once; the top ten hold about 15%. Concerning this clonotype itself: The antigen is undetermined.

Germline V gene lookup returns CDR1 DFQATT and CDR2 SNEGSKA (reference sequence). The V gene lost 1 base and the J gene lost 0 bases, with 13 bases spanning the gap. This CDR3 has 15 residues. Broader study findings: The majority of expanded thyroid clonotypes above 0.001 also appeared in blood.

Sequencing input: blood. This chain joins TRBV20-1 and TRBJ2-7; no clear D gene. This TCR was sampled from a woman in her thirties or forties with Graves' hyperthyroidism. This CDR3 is CSARAPPGLSYEQYF. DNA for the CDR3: TGCAGTGCTAGAGCCCCCCCCGGGCTCTCCTACGAGCAGTACTTC.